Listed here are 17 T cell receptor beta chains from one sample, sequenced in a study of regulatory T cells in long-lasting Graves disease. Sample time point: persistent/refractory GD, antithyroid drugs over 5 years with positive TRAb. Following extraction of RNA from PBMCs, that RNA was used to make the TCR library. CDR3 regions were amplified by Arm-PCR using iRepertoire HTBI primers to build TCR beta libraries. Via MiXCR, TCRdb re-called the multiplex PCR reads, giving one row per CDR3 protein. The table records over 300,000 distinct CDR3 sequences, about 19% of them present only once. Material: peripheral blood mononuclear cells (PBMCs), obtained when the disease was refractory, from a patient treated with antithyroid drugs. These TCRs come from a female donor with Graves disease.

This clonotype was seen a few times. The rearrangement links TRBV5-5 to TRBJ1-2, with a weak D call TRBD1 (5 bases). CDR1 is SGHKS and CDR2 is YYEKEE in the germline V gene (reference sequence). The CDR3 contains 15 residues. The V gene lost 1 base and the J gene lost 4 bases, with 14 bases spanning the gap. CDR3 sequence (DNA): TGTGCCAGCAGCTTGCAGGGCAACGCAGGCTATGGCTACACCTTC. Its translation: CASSLQGNAGYGYTF.

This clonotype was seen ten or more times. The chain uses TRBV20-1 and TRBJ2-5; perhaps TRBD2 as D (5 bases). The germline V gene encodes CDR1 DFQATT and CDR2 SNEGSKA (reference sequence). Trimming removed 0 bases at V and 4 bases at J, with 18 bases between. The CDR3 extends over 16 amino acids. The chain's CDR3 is CSARDLSGFWGETQYF. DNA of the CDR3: TGCAGTGCTAGAGATCTCTCGGGGTTTTGGGGAGAGACCCAGTACTTC.

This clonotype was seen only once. The CDR3 DNA follows: TGTGCCAGCAGCTTAGCTGGGTACGGCTACAATGAGCAGTTCTTC. This gives the protein CASSLAGYGYNEQFF. The chain employs TRBV11-2 and TRBJ2-1; D call uncertain. The V end was cut by 1 base, the J end by 3 bases, with 10 bases between. Germline loops: CDR1 SGHAT, CDR2 FQNNGV. There are 15 residues in the CDR3.

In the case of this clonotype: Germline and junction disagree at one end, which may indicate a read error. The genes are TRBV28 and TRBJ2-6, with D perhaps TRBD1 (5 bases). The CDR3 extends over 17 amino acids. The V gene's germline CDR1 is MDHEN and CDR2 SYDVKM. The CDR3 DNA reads TGTGCCAGCAGTCCGAAGGACCGTCGCTCTGGGGCCGACGTCCTGACTTTC. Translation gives CASSPKDRRSGADVLTF.

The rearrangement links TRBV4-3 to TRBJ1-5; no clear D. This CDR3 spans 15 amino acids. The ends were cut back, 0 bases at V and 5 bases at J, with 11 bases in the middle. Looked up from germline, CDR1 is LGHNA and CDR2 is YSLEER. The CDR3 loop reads CASSQDLSAHQPQHF. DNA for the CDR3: TGCGCCAGCAGCCAAGATTTGTCGGCCCATCAGCCCCAGCATTTT.

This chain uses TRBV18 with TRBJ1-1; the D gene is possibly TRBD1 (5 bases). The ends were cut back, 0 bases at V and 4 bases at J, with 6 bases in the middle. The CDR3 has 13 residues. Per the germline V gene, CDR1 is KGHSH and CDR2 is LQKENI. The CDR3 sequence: CASSPPGRTEAFF. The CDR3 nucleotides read TGTGCCAGCTCACCACCGGGGCGCACTGAAGCTTTCTTT. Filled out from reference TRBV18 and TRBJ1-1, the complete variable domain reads NAGVMQNPRHLVRRRGQEARLRCSPMKGHSHVYWYRQLPEEGLKFMVYLQKENIIDESGMPKERFSAEFPKEGPSILRIQQVVRGDSAAYFCASSPPGRTEAFFGQGTRLTVV.

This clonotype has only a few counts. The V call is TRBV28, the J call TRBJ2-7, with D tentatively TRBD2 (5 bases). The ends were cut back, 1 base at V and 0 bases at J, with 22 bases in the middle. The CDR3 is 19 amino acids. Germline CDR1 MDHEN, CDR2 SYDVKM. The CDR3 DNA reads TGTGCCAGCAGTTTATACGGGCTAGCTGCATTCCCGAGCTCCTACGAGCAGTACTTC. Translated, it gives CASSLYGLAAFPSSYEQYF.

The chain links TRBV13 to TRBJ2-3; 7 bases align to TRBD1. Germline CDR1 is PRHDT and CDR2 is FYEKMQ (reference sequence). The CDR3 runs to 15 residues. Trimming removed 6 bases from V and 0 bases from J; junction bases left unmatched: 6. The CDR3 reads CASSPRTGSTDTQYF. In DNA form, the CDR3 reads TGTGCCAGCAGTCCCCGGACAGGTAGCACAGATACGCAGTATTTT.

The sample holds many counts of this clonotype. CDR3 DNA: TGTGCCAGCGGGGCAGTTCTAGGGGAGACCCAGTACTTC. This sequence encodes CASGAVLGETQYF. This chain joins TRBV27 and TRBJ2-5, with D perhaps TRBD1 (5 bases). V dropped 8 bases and J dropped 5 bases, with 15 bases sitting between them. CDR3 length: 13 residues. Germline V gene sequence: CDR1 MNHEY, CDR2 SMNVEV (reference sequence).

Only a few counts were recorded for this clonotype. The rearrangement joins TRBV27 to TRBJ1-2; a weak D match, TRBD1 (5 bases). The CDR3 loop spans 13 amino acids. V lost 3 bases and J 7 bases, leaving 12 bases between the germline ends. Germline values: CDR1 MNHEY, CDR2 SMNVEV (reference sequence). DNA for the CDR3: TGTGCCAGCAGTTTGCGGGGCCGCCCTGGCTACACCTTC. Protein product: CASSLRGRPGYTF.

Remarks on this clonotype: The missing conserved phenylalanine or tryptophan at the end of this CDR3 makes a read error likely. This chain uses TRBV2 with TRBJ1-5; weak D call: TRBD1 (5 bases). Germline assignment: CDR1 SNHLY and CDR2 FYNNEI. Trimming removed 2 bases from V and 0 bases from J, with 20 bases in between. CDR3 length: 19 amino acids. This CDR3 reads CASSERSFLTAFSNQPQHY. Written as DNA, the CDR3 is TGTGCCAGCAGTGAACGCTCTTTTCTGACAGCCTTTAGCAATCAGCCCCAGCATTAT.

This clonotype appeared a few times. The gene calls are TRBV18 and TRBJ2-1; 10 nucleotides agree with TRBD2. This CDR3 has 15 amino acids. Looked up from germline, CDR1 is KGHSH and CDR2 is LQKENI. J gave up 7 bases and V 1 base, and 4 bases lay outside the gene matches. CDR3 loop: CASSPQSGGANEQFF. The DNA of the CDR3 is TGTGCCAGCTCACCACAGAGCGGGGGGGCGAATGAGCAGTTCTTC. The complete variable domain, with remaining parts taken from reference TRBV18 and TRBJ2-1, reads NAGVMQNPRHLVRRRGQEARLRCSPMKGHSHVYWYRQLPEEGLKFMVYLQKENIIDESGMPKERFSAEFPKEGPSILRIQQVVRGDSAAYFCASSPQSGGANEQFFGPGTRLTVL.

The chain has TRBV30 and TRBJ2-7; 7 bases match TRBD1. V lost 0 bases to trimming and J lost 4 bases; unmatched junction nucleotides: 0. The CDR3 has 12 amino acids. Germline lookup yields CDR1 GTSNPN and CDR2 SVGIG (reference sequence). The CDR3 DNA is TGTGCCTGGAGTGTACAGGGGTACGAGCAGTACTTC. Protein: CAWSVQGYEQYF.

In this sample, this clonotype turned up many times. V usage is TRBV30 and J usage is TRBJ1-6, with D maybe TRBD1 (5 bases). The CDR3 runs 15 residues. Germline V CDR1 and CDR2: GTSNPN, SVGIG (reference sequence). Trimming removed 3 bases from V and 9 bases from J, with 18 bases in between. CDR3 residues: CAWSRLQGLGSPLHF. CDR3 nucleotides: TGTGCCTGGAGCCGACTGCAGGGATTAGGTTCACCCCTCCACTTT.

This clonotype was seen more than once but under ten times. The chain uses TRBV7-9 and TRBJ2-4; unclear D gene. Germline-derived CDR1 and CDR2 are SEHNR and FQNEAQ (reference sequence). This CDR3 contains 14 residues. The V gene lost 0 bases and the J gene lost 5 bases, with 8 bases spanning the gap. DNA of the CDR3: TGTGCCAGCAGCTTAGCTGGAGTTCAAAACATTCAGTACTTC. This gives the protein CASSLAGVQNIQYF. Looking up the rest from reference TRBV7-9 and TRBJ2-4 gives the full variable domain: DTGVSQNPRHKITKRGQNVTFRCDPISEHNRLYWYRQTLGQGPEFLTYFQNEAQLEKSRLLSDRFSAERPKGSFSTLEIQRTEQGDSAMYLCASSLAGVQNIQYFGAGTRLSVL.

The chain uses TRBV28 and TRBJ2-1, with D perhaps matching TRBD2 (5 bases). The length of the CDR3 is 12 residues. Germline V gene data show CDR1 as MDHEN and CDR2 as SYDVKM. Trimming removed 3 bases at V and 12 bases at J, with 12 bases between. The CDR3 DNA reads TGTGCCAGCAGTTTCTGGACTGCGCCGCAGTTCTTC. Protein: CASSFWTAPQFF.

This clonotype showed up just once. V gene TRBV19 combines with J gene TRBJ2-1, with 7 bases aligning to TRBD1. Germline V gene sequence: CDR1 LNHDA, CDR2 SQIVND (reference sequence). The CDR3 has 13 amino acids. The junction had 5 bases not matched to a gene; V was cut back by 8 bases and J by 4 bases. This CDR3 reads CASSGTVYNEQFF. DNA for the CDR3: TGTGCCAGTTCCGGGACAGTATACAATGAGCAGTTCTTC.